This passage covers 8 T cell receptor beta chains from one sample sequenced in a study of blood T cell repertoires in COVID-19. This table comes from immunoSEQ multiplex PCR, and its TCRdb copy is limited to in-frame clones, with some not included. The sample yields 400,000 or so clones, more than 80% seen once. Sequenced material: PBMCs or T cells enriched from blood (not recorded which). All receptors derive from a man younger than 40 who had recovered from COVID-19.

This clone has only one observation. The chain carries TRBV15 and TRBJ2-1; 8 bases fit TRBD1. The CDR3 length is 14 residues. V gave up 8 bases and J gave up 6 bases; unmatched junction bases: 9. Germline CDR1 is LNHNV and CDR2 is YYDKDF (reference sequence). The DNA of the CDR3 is TGTGCCACCGCGACAGGGGTCGAAAGCAATGAGCAGTTCTTC. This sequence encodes CATATGVESNEQFF.

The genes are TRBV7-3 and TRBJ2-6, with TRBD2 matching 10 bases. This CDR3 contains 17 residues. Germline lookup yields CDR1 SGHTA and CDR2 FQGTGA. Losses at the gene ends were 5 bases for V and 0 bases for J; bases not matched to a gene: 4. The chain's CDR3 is CASSTSGTLSGANVLTF. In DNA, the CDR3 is TGTGCCAGCAGCACTAGCGGGACCCTCTCTGGGGCCAACGTCCTGACTTTC. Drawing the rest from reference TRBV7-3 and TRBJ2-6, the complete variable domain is GAGVSQTPSNKVTEKGKYVELRCDPISGHTALYWYRQSLGQGPEFLIYFQGTGAADDSGLPNDRFFAVRPEGSVSTLKIQRTERGDSAVYLCASSTSGTLSGANVLTFGAGSRLTVL.

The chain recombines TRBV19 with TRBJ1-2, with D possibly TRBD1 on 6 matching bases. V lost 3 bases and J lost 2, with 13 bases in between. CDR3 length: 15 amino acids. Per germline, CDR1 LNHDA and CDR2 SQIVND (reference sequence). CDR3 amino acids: CASSMGAAPNYGYTF. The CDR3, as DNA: TGTGCCAGTAGTATGGGGGCAGCGCCCAACTATGGCTACACCTTC.

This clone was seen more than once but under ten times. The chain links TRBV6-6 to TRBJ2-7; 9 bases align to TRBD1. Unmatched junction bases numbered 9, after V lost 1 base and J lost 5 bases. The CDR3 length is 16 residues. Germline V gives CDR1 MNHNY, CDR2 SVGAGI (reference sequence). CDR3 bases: TGTGCCAGCAGTTACTGGAAAGGGACAGGGTCCAACGAGCAGTACTTC. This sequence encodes CASSYWKGTGSNEQYF.

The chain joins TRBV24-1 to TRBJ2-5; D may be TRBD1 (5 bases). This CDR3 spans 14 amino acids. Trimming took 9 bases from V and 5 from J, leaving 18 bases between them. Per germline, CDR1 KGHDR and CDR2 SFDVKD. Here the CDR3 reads CATSRGQHGETQYF. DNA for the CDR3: TGTGCCACCTCAAGGGGTCAACATGGGGAGACCCAGTACTTC.

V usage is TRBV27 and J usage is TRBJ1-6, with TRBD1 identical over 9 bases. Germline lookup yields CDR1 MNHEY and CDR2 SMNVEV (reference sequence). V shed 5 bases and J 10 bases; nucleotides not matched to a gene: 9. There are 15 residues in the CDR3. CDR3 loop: CASSSPRGQGSPLHF. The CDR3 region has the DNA TGTGCCAGCAGTAGTCCTAGGGGACAGGGCTCACCCCTCCACTTT.

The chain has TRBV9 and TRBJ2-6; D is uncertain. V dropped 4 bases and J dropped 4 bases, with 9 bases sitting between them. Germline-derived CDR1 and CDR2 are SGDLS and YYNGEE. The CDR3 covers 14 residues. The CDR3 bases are TGTGCCAGCAGCCTGAGGTCCGGGGCCAACGTCCTGACTTTC. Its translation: CASSLRSGANVLTF.

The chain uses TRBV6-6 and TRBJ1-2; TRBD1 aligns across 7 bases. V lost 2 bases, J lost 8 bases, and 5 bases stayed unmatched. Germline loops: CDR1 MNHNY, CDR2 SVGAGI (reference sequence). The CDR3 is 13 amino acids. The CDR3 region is CASSYRQGDGYTF. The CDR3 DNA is TGTGCCAGCAGTTACAGACAGGGTGACGGCTACACCTTC.